This T cell receptor (beta chain) was sequenced for a study of blood T cell repertoires in COVID-19. The overall study: There were acute and convalescent COVID-19 samples, and they came from the United States, Italy and Spain.

Profiled with immunoSEQ multiplex PCR; TCRdb holds only in-frame clones, not every one. Among about 360,000 clones listed, roughly 77% were seen once. Germline CDR1 and CDR2: SQVTM and ANQGSEA. V shed 6 bases, J shed 8 bases, and the junction held 7 bases outside the gene matches. The CDR3 has 12 residues. V is TRBV29-1 and J is TRBJ2-5; 9 nucleotides agree with TRBD1. The sample comprised peripheral blood. The sequence was collected from a human donor with acute or convalescent COVID-19. The donor label of this sample is uncertain. Written as DNA, the CDR3 is TGCAGCGTCGGGGACAGGGTAGGAACCCAGTACTTC. It is translated as CSVGDRVGTQYF.